Presented here are 17 T cell receptor beta chains from one specimen sequenced in a study of T cell responses to AZD1222 COVID-19 vaccine. Repertoires were generated with immunoSEQ multiplex PCR, while TCRdb's copy carries only in-frame clones and drops some. The sample has more than 70,000 clones; about nine tenths are singletons. This specimen was peripheral blood, taken 28 days after the second AZD1222 dose. All receptors derive from an adult who received the AZD1222 COVID-19 vaccine.

The chain joins TRBV19 to TRBJ2-7, with D possibly matching TRBD1 (6 bases). Trimming pared 3 bases from V and 5 bases from J, leaving 11 bases between. CDR1 and CDR2 from the germline V gene are LNHDA and SQIVND (reference sequence). CDR3 length: 13 amino acids. The CDR3 DNA reads as TGTGCCAGTAGTATCCCGGACAGAAACGAGCAGTACTTC. This gives the protein CASSIPDRNEQYF.

The V gene is TRBV11-3, the J gene TRBJ2-1, with D possibly being TRBD2 (5 bases). The CDR3 is 15 amino acids. The ends were cut back, 2 bases at V and 7 bases at J, with 15 bases in the middle. Germline CDR1 reads SGHNT; CDR2 reads YENEEA. CDR3 DNA: TGTGCCAGCAGCTTAAATAGGGTTAGGGAGAATGAGCAGTTCTTC. Its translation: CASSLNRVRENEQFF.

This clone was observed once. The gene calls are TRBV5-1 and TRBJ2-5; weak D call: TRBD1 (7 bases). Trimming took 3 bases from V and 4 from J, leaving 16 bases between them. Per the germline V gene, CDR1 is SGHRS and CDR2 is YFSETQ. This CDR3 spans 15 amino acids. CDR3 DNA sequence: TGCGCCAGCAGCTGGGGGGACAGACAGGGAGAGACCCAGTACTTC. Translating gives CASSWGDRQGETQYF.

The chain uses TRBV6-4 and TRBJ2-2, with 7 bases lining up with TRBD1. Unmatched junction bases numbered 6, after V lost 2 bases and J lost 3 bases. The CDR3 runs 16 residues. CDR1 and CDR2 from the germline V gene are MRHNA and SNTAGT. The CDR3 spells CASSDAYRGDTGELFF. The CDR3 coding sequence is TGTGCCAGCAGTGACGCCTACAGGGGCGACACCGGGGAGCTGTTTTTT.

The chain joins TRBV18 to TRBJ2-2, with D uncertain. V was clipped by 0 bases and J by 6 bases, with 14 bases between them. The germline gives CDR1 KGHSH, CDR2 LQKENI. The CDR3 loop spans 16 amino acids. This CDR3 reads CASSPPLVVGAGELFF. The CDR3 DNA follows: TGTGCCAGCTCACCACCGCTAGTTGTGGGCGCCGGGGAGCTGTTTTTT.

The rearrangement joins TRBV10-3 to TRBJ2-1; TRBD1 or TRBD2 may be the D gene (5 bases each). Germline V gene sequence: CDR1 ENHRY, CDR2 SYGVKD. Trimming shortened V by 10 bases and J by 4 bases, and 11 bases separated the two germline ends. The CDR3 extends over 12 amino acids. The CDR3 loop is CATGASYNEQFF. In nucleotides, the CDR3 is TGTGCCACCGGGGCTAGTTACAATGAGCAGTTCTTC.

The chain couples TRBV2 to TRBJ2-5; tentatively, D is TRBD2 (6 bases). The CDR3 spans 15 residues. The V end lost 5 bases, the J end lost 1 base, and 14 bases lay between the germline ends. CDR1 and CDR2 (germline): SNHLY, FYNNEI. The CDR3 coding sequence is TGTGCCAGCAGTCTATACTGGGACTCCCAAGAGACCCAGTACTTC. Its protein product is CASSLYWDSQETQYF. Filled out from reference TRBV2 and TRBJ2-5, the complete variable domain reads EPEVTQTPSHQVTQMGQEVILRCVPISNHLYFYWYRQILGQKVEFLVSFYNNEISEKSEIFDDQFSVERPDGSNFTLKIRSTKLEDSAMYFCASSLYWDSQETQYFGPGTRLLVL.

The chain carries TRBV5-4 and TRBJ2-3; 13 positions match TRBD2. This CDR3 spans 18 amino acids. V gave up 4 bases and J gave up 2 bases; unmatched junction bases: 10. CDR1 is SGHNT and CDR2 is YYREEE in the germline V gene (reference sequence). This CDR3 is CASSRGGGTSGTTDTQYF. The CDR3 bases are TGTGCCAGCAGCCGCGGAGGTGGGACTAGCGGGACCACAGATACGCAGTATTTT.

This rearrangement joins TRBV18 to TRBJ1-5, with a weak D call TRBD1 (6 bases). This CDR3 is built from 14 residues. The germline V gene has CDR1 KGHSH and CDR2 LQKENI. V was pared by 6 bases and J by 4 bases, with 13 bases between. CDR3 region: CASSVDRTNQPQHF. The CDR3 nucleotides are TGTGCCAGCTCGGTGGACAGAACAAATCAGCCCCAGCATTTT. The variable domain in full, completed from reference TRBV18 and TRBJ1-5, reads NAGVMQNPRHLVRRRGQEARLRCSPMKGHSHVYWYRQLPEEGLKFMVYLQKENIIDESGMPKERFSAEFPKEGPSILRIQQVVRGDSAAYFCASSVDRTNQPQHFGDGTRLSIL.

This clone was observed a single time. The chain has TRBV9 and TRBJ2-4, with D possibly being TRBD2 (5 bases). The CDR3 is 19 residues long. The ends were cut back, 4 bases at V and 0 bases at J, with 23 bases in the middle. The germline CDR1 and CDR2 sequences are SGDLS and YYNGEE. The CDR3 bases are TGTGCCAGCAGCCACGGGCGGGCAGACTCTTCGCTAGCCAAAAACATTCAGTACTTC. It encodes CASSHGRADSSLAKNIQYF.

In its sample, this clone was seen once. Its ends do not fully match the called genes, so a read error is possible. The chain has TRBV29-1 and TRBJ1-1; the D gene is possibly TRBD1 (5 bases). CDR1 is SQVTM and CDR2 is ANQGSEA in the germline V gene. The CDR3 consists of 15 residues. The CDR3 coding sequence is TGCAGCGCTGAAGGGGTCGGCGGGGGGGACACTGAAGCTTTCTTT. This encodes CSAEGVGGGDTEAFF.

This chain joins TRBV3-1 (or the pseudogene TRBV3-2) and TRBJ1-6; 9 nucleotides agree with TRBD1. Unmatched junction bases numbered 4, after V lost 4 bases and J lost 9 bases. Germline V gene sequence: CDR1 LGHDT, CDR2 YNNKEL (reference sequence). The CDR3 spans 14 residues. The CDR3 DNA reads as TGTGCCAGCAGCCGGGGACAGGGCTTTTCACCCCTCCACTTT. Translating gives CASSRGQGFSPLHF.

The chain employs TRBV18 and TRBJ2-7, with D unclear. V shed 6 bases and J shed 7 bases, with 13 bases lying between them. Germline CDR1 and CDR2: KGHSH and LQKENI. The CDR3 covers 12 residues. CDR3 residues: CASSPEVGEQYF. CDR3 DNA: TGTGCCAGCTCGCCGGAAGTAGGAGAGCAGTACTTC.

The rearrangement joins TRBV2 to TRBJ2-7; D is possibly TRBD2 (5 bases). Germline V gives CDR1 SNHLY, CDR2 FYNNEI. The V end was cut by 4 bases, the J end by 4 bases, with 8 bases between. The CDR3 length is 12 residues. The CDR3 region is CASSARGYEQYF. CDR3 sequence (DNA): TGTGCCAGCAGTGCTCGGGGTTACGAGCAGTACTTC.

The chain employs TRBV4-3 and TRBJ1-3; TRBD1 might be the D (5 bases). Trimming removed 1 base at V and 8 bases at J, with 12 bases between. Germline CDR1 is LGHNA and CDR2 is YSLEER. The CDR3 extends over 14 amino acids. Written as DNA, the CDR3 is TGCGCCAGCAGCCAAGTCGGCAGGGAAGACACCATATATTTT. It encodes CASSQVGREDTIYF.

This clone was detected once. The chain has TRBV7-8 and TRBJ1-1, with a tentative D call TRBD1 (6 bases). The CDR3 length is 12 residues. V dropped 3 bases and J dropped 7 bases, with 9 bases sitting between them. The germline CDR1 and CDR2 sequences are SGHVS and FQNEAQ. The CDR3: CASSFPQGEAFF. The CDR3 coding sequence is TGTGCCAGCAGCTTTCCACAGGGTGAAGCTTTCTTT.

CDR3 nucleotide sequence: TGTGCCAGCAGTTACTTATCGGCCTTTCAGCTGTTTTTT. It yields the protein CASSYLSAFQLFF. V and J are TRBV12-3 or TRBV12-4 and TRBJ2-2; D ambiguous. V shed 4 bases and J shed 12 bases, with 15 bases lying between them. The CDR3 loop spans 13 amino acids.